This T cell receptor (beta chain) was obtained from a study of T-cell memory formation after mild COVID-19. Trimming removed 4 bases from V and 6 bases from J; junction bases left unmatched: 12. Per the germline V gene, CDR1 is MNHEY and CDR2 is SMNVEV (reference sequence). CDR3 size: 17 residues. This clonotype has ten or more counts. TCRdb recomputed calls from the 5' RACE reads with MiXCR, one row per CDR3 protein. Of a few hundred thousand distinct CDR3 sequences in the sample, approximately 25% were seen once. Material for sequencing was PBMCs or a T cell subset sorted from them (not recorded which). This sequence originates from an adult woman who had mild COVID-19 (a few samples of this study predate the infection). Cell type and time point are not known. The V and J genes are TRBV27 and TRBJ2-1; 10 positions agree with TRBD1. In nucleotides, the CDR3 is TGTGCCAGCAGTTGGACAGGGGGGTCCCTTATTCTCAATGAGCAGTTCTTC. Translating gives CASSWTGGSLILNEQFF.